Following are 14 T cell receptor beta chains from one sample sequenced in a study of vaccination and CD4 T cells after COVID-19. Treatment denoted: roughly 10-day PBMC culture with coronavirus spike peptide pools or control peptides (ViraFEST assay). Researchers used the Oncomine TCR Beta short-read assay to sequence DNA from cultured CD4+ T cells. TCRdb redid the calling of the PCR reads with MiXCR, one entry per CDR3 protein. The sample has around 22,000 distinct CDR3 sequences, approximately 29% seen once. Their antigens remain unidentified. The material sequenced was cultured CD4+ T cells from blood. These receptors were taken from a human donor with COVID-19.

In this sample, this clonotype turned up a few times. The genes are TRBV11-3 and TRBJ1-1; D unclear. Germline CDR1 reads SGHNT; CDR2 reads YENEEA. Trimming removed 3 bases at V and 0 bases at J, with 8 bases between. This CDR3 is 14 amino acids long. The CDR3 DNA is TGTGCCAGCAGCTTCGCCCTCATGAACACTGAAGCTTTCTTT. It specifies CASSFALMNTEAFF.

This chain connects TRBV5-5 to TRBJ2-5, with TRBD2 identical over 11 bases. This CDR3 comprises 15 residues. The junction had 3 bases not matched to a gene; V was cut back by 1 base and J by 4 bases. Germline assignment: CDR1 SGHKS and CDR2 YYEKEE (reference sequence). CDR3 residues: CASSLTSGGRETQYF. CDR3 bases: TGTGCCAGCAGCTTGACTAGCGGGGGCCGAGAGACCCAGTACTTC.

This clonotype came up a few times. The J gene is TRBJ2-2, the V gene TRBV5-4; D may match TRBD1 or TRBD2 (5 bases each). Trimming left V 4 bases short and J 2 bases short, with 9 bases between. The CDR3 contains 14 residues. The germline CDR1 and CDR2 sequences are SGHNT and YYREEE (reference sequence). CDR3 residues: CASSVGPNTGELFF. The CDR3 region has the DNA TGTGCCAGCAGCGTGGGACCAAACACCGGGGAGCTGTTTTTT.

The chain has TRBV5-1 and TRBJ1-6, with 7 bases aligning to TRBD1. This CDR3 is 14 amino acids long. CDR1 is SGHRS and CDR2 is YFSETQ in the germline V gene. The ends lost 4 bases at V and 9 bases at J; junction bases unmatched: 7. CDR3 sequence: CASSPNRGGSPLHF. CDR3 nucleotide sequence: TGCGCCAGCAGCCCAAACAGGGGAGGTTCACCCCTCCACTTT.

This clonotype was observed a few times. This chain uses TRBV9 with TRBJ1-5; no firm D call. V was clipped by 2 bases and J by 6 bases, with 15 bases between them. CDR1 and CDR2 from the germline V gene are SGDLS and YYNGEE. The CDR3 totals 15 residues. The CDR3 protein is CASSVTAEVGQPQHF. CDR3 DNA: TGTGCCAGCAGCGTTACGGCGGAGGTAGGTCAGCCCCAGCATTTT.

This clonotype was counted between two and nine times. The chain employs TRBV6-1 and TRBJ1-2; 9 nucleotides match TRBD1. The CDR3 has 15 amino acids. Germline V gene lookup returns CDR1 MNHNS and CDR2 SASEGT. Trimming removed 6 bases from V and 4 bases from J; junction bases left unmatched: 9. CDR3 sequence: CASSADRGLTYGYTF. The CDR3 nucleotides are TGTGCCAGCAGCGCGGACAGGGGACTAACCTATGGCTACACCTTC.

The chain uses TRBV7-9 and TRBJ1-2; D gene unclear. Trimming took 1 base from V and 8 from J, leaving 5 bases between them. From germline, CDR1 is SEHNR and CDR2 FQNEAQ (reference sequence). This CDR3 is 11 amino acids long. The CDR3 DNA is TGTGCCAGCAGCTTAGTATGGGGCTACACCTTC. This translates into CASSLVWGYTF.

The chain has TRBV20-1 and TRBJ1-1; TRBD1 agrees at 7 bases. V lost 0 bases, J lost 7 bases, and 14 bases stayed unmatched. Germline V gene data show CDR1 as DFQATT and CDR2 as SNEGSKA (reference sequence). This CDR3 is built from 16 residues. DNA of the CDR3: TGCAGTGCTAGAGAAGCGACAGGGCAAAACCTCTTTGAAGCTTTCTTT. The encoded protein is CSAREATGQNLFEAFF.

The V call is TRBV6-1, the J call TRBJ1-1, with D perhaps matching TRBD1 (5 bases). The CDR3 is 12 amino acids. Germline lookup yields CDR1 MNHNS and CDR2 SASEGT. Trimming removed 6 bases at V and 6 bases at J, with 11 bases between. The CDR3 sequence is CASSRAPSEAFF. CDR3 nucleotide sequence: TGTGCCAGCAGCAGGGCCCCTTCTGAAGCTTTCTTT.

The rearrangement uses TRBV6-2 or TRBV6-3 and TRBJ2-7; D gene uncertain. CDR1 is MNHEY, CDR2 SVGEGT, per germline. The CDR3 is 12 residues long. Trimming cost V 4 bases and J 2 bases, with 6 bases left between them. CDR3 coding DNA: TGTGCCAGCAGTTTTTATACCTACGAGCAGTACTTC. Residues: CASSFYTYEQYF.

The chain joins TRBV24-1 to TRBJ2-3; no definite D call. This CDR3 region has 12 residues. Germline V CDR1 and CDR2: KGHDR, SFDVKD. Trimming removed 0 bases from V and 6 bases from J, with 3 bases in between. The CDR3 reads CATSDLWDTQYF. DNA for the CDR3: TGTGCCACCAGTGATTTGTGGGATACGCAGTATTTT.

This clonotype was recorded a few times. The chain is built from TRBV6-1 and TRBJ1-2, with 7 positions matching TRBD1. Germline-derived CDR1 and CDR2 are MNHNS and SASEGT. The CDR3 has 14 amino acids. The ends lost 11 bases at V and 4 bases at J; junction bases unmatched: 13. The CDR3 DNA sequence: TGTGCCGGATCAAGAAGGGGGCTGGGCTATGGCTACACCTTC. Its translation: CAGSRRGLGYGYTF.

This clonotype has a handful of counts. The chain joins TRBV19 to TRBJ2-1; 7 positions match TRBD1. Germline V gene lookup returns CDR1 LNHDA and CDR2 SQIVND (reference sequence). The V and J ends lost 6 bases and 5 bases, in that order; junction bases with no gene match: 4. The CDR3 length is 13 residues. The chain's CDR3 is CASRGGVHNEQFF. As DNA, the CDR3 is TGTGCCAGTAGAGGGGGCGTCCACAATGAGCAGTTCTTC. The full variable domain, with the rest looked up from reference TRBV19 and TRBJ2-1, is DGGITQSPKYLFRKEGQNVTLSCEQNLNHDAMYWYRQDPGQGLRLIYYSQIVNDFQKGDIAEGYSVSREKKESFPLTVTSAQKNPTAFYLCASRGGVHNEQFFGPGTRLTVL.

This clonotype is labeled as medium-sized. The rearrangement links TRBV4-2 to TRBJ1-2; D is uncertain. V was shortened by 4 bases and J by 6 bases, with 18 bases between the two germline ends. The CDR3 runs 15 residues. Per germline, CDR1 LGHNA and CDR2 YNFKEQ. CDR3 in amino acids: CASSPQRGGVDGYTF. In DNA, the CDR3 is TGTGCCAGCAGCCCCCAGCGCGGCGGTGTCGATGGCTACACCTTC.